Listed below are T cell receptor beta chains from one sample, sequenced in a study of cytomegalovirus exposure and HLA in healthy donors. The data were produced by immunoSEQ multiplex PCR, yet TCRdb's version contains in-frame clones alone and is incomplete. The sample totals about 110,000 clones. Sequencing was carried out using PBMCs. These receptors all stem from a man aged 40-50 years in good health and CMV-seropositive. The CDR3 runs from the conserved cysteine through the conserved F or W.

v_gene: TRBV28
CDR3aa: CASSFPGEDYGYTF

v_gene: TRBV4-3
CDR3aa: CAPIGLGSGNTIYF

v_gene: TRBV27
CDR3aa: CASSSLAGVDTQYF

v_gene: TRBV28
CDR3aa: CASSLNHGGSTPSYGYTF

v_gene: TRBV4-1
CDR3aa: CASSQPGSLYEQYF

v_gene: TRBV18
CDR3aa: CASSPQLASSSYEQYF

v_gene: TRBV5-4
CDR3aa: CASSQGLAGPETQYF

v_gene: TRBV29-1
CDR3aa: CSVDLAGGYEQYF

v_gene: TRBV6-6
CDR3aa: CASSYPEGSYEQYF

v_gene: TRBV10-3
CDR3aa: CAISGAEAGGNEQFF

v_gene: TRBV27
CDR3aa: CASSWVKGGAGEQYF

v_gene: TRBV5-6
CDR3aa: CASSLAGGSNQPQHF

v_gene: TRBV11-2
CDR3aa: CASSFSFSGRARYEQYF

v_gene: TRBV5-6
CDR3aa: CASSFDVTGEPAQFF

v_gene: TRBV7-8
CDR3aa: CASRRLAGVRELFF

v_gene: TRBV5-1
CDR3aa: CASSLGGYNEQFF

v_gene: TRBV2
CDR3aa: CASGTSGILGYEQYF

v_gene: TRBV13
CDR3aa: CASSPGSGSGNEQYF

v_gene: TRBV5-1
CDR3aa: CASSSWTGGGTSYGYTF

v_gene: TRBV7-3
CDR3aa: CASSSNAGLAGEQFF

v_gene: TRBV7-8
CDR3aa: CASSLEPISYEQYF

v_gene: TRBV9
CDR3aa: CASSGPGTSGPGELFF

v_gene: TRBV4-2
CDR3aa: CASSHRGQGGYEQYF

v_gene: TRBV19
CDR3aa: CASRRGQGVKQFF

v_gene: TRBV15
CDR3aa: CATSIASFTEAFF

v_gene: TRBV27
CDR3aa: CASSFDSDVTQYF

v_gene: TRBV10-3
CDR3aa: CAIKRQGTVYNEQFF

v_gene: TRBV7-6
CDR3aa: CASSLAAGDTQYF

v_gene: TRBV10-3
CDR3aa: CAISESSGGGSYEQYF

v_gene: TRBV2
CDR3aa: CASGGRGSSYEQYF

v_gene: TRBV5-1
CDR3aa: CASSLLLLAGAYEQYF

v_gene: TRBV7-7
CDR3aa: CASSLGSAANEKLFF

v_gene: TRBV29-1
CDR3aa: CSVRTGFSGNYEQYF

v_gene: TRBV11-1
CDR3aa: CASSPPSRYHEQYF

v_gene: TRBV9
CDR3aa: CASSVGETGELFF

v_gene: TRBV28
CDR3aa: CASSPWTGGINEQFF

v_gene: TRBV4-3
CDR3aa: CASSHGDFGDEQFF

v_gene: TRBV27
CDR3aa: CASSYGGSGETQYF

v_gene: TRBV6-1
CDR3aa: CASLEPRAYEQYF

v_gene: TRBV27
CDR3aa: CASRPGRRLNEQYF

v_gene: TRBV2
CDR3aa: CASSEWQGINYGYTF

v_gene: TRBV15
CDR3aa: CATSREQVSYEQYF